Listed below are T cell receptor beta chains from one sample, sequenced in a study of shared clonotypes between healthy human individuals. Some clones are missing from TCRdb's copy, which holds only in-frame ones; the method was immunoSEQ multiplex PCR. The top ten clones hold approximately 23% of a sample with about 110,000 clones, approximately 70% of them seen once. Specimen: memory CD8+ T cells sorted from blood. Receptors originate from a woman aged 25-40 years in good health. The CDR3 runs from the conserved cysteine through the conserved F or W. D genes are given only for firm matches.

>TRBV5-1|TRBJ2-7|-
TGCGCCAGCAGACGGGACGGAGACGAGCAGTACTTC
CASRRDGDEQYF
>TRBV5-1|TRBJ1-1|TRBD1
TGCGCCAGCAGCCCAACCCCCGGGACAGGGAAGAACACTGAAGCTTTCTTT
CASSPTPGTGKNTEAFF
>TRBV10-3|TRBJ2-1|TRBD2
TGTGCCATCAGTGAGTCGACGTTTACGGGAGGGCCGAAAAATGAGCAGTTCTTC
CAISESTFTGGPKNEQFF
>TRBV30|TRBJ2-7|TRBD1
TGTGCCTGGAGTGTAGATCAGGCTCATAGGGGGCAGGGGCTCTCCTACGAGCAGTACTTC
CAWSVDQAHRGQGLSYEQYF
>TRBV27|TRBJ2-7|TRBD1
TGTGCCAGCAGTCCACACATGACAGGGATCGAGCAGTACTTC
CASSPHMTGIEQYF
>TRBV13|TRBJ2-1|-
TGTGCCAGCAGCTTCCGAACGGGTGTCACTGAGCAGTTCTTC
CASSFRTGVTEQFF
>TRBV7-8|TRBJ2-2|TRBD2
TGTGCCAGCAGCTTTAGGACTAGCGGGAGCACCGGGGAGCTGTTTTTT
CASSFRTSGSTGELFF
>TRBV18|TRBJ2-1|-
TGTGCCAGCTCATCAGGACAGCTTCAGAGCTCCTACAATGAGCAGTTCTTC
CASSSGQLQSSYNEQFF
>TRBV4-1|TRBJ2-2|TRBD2
TGCGCCAGCAGCCAGAGGGGATTTAGCGGGAGTTTAAACACCGGGGAGCTGTTTTTT
CASSQRGFSGSLNTGELFF
>TRBV28|TRBJ2-3|TRBD2
TGTGCCAGCAGCCTCCTATATAGCGGGAGTTCTTTATCAGATACGCAGTATTTT
CASSLLYSGSSLSDTQYF
>TRBV27|TRBJ2-7|-
TGTGCCAGCAGCGAAGAATTTGGGGACTCCTACGAGCAGTACTTC
CASSEEFGDSYEQYF
>TRBV29-1|TRBJ2-7|-
TGCAGCGTTGTTTCTCAGGCCAGCCCTAACAGGGACGAGCAGTACTTC
CSVVSQASPNRDEQYF
>TRBV29-1|TRBJ2-2|TRBD2
TGCAGCGTTCGGTGGGAGGGAATTGATGTCGGGGAGCTGTTTTTT
CSVRWEGIDVGELFF
>TRBV18|TRBJ2-1|-
TGTGCCAGCTCACCAGAGGGGACTCCCGAGGATGAGCAGTTCTTC
CASSPEGTPEDEQFF
>TRBV15|TRBJ2-2|-
TGTGCCACCAGCAGAGAATCAGGCACCGGGGAGCTGTTTTTT
CATSRESGTGELFF
>TRBV2|TRBJ1-6|-
TGTGCCAGCAGTGAGCGAAATTCACCCCTCCACTTT
CASSERNSPLHF
>TRBV9|TRBJ1-1|-
TGTGCCAGCAGGGGCGGGGGTGAAGCTTTCTTT
CASRGGGEAFF